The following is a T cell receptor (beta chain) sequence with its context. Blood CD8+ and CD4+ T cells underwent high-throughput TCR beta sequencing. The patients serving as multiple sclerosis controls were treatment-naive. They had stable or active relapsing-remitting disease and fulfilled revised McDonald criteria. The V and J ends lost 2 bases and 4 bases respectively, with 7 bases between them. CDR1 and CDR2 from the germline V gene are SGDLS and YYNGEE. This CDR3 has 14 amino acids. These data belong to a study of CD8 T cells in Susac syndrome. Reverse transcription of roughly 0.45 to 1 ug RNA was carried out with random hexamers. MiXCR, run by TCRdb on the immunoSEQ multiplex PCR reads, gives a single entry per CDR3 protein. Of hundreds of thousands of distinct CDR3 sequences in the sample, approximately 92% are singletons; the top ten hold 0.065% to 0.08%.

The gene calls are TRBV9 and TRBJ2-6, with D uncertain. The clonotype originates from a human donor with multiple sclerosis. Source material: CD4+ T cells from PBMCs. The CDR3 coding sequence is TGTGCCAGCAGCGTCGATATCGGGGCCAACGTCCTGACTTTC. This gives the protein CASSVDIGANVLTF.